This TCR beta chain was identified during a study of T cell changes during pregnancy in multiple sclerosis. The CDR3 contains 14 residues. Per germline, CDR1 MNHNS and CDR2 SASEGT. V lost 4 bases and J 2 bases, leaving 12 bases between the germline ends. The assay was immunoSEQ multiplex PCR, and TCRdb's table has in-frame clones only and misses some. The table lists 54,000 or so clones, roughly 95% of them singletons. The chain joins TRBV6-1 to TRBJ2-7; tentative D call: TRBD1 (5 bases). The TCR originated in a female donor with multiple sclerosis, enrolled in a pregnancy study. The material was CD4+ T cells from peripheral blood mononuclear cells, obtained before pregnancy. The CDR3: CASSARVITYEQYF. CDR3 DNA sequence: TGTGCCAGCAGTGCCAGGGTAATTACCTACGAGCAGTACTTC.